The present entry profiles one T cell receptor beta chain with its context. Its antigen is undetermined. V lost 5 bases to trimming and J lost 0 bases, with 12 bases between them. The CDR3 extends over 14 amino acids. Germline-derived CDR1 and CDR2 are SQVTM and ANQGSEA. This sample was included in a study of shared clonotypes between healthy human individuals. Overall study: CD4 naive and memory got three plates each, CD8 naive two, CD8 memory one. Study observations and caveats: Naive CD4 clonotype sharing across a few donors was about 5%.

The protocol was immunoSEQ multiplex PCR, while the TCRdb copy is restricted to in-frame clones and leaves out a portion. The table shows approximately 1.5 million clones, with 95% to 99% occurring only once. The sequence was obtained from a man aged 30-40 years in good health. Sequencing was carried out using naive CD4+ T cells sorted from blood. Subset noted: CD45RA+ positively selected. The V gene is TRBV29-1, the J gene TRBJ2-3, with D possibly TRBD1 on 6 matching bases. The CDR3 loop reads CSVLGGPSTDTQYF. The CDR3 DNA sequence: TGCAGCGTTCTAGGGGGACCAAGCACAGATACGCAGTATTTT.